This TCR beta chain was profiled in a study of tumor and adjacent non-tumor tissue in lung cancer. No cell sorting was done before RNA was extracted from the tissue. The CDR3 is 13 residues long. Germline lookup yields CDR1 DFQATT and CDR2 SNEGSKA (reference sequence). Whole-study results and caveats: Tumor repertoires had a smaller top 100 clone share than normal lung.

TCRbeta libraries were built with three rounds of nested PCR, modified from ARM-PCR. TCRdb recomputed calls from the multiplex PCR reads with MiXCR, one row per CDR3 protein. This repertoire shows roughly 220,000 distinct CDR3 sequences, 60% to 75% found once; its top ten account for under 30%. Regarding this clonotype: Its cognate antigen is unknown. One junction end does not reproduce the germline sequence, and a read error may be involved.

The TCR sequence derives from a man between 60 and 70 years old with non-small cell lung cancer. The chain combines TRBV20-1 with TRBJ1-4; D is unresolved. The sample consisted of lung tumor tissue. CDR3 residues: CSARGGGNEKQFF. CDR3 nucleotides: TGCAGTGCTAGAGGCGGCGGTAATGAAAAACAGTTCTTT.